This T cell receptor (beta chain) was found in a study of T cell responses to AZD1222 COVID-19 vaccine (dated by TCRdb to about 2021). At the level of the whole study: A total of 233 trial participants underwent TCR sequencing, of whom about 210 received two doses of AZD1222 and about 26 received two doses of the MenACWY control vaccine. Trial participants were enrolled by age into 18-55, 56-69 and 70-plus year subgroups, with about 150, 28 and 57 TCR-sequenced participants respectively.

The research as a whole found: No day 14 peak-response samples were available, so repertoires were characterized only after the peak T cell response. The 56-69-year group was small, and its depth increase did not reach significance, likely because of low power. After two AZD1222 doses, spike-specific TCR breadth and depth were significantly higher than at day 0 and than in MenACWY recipients. Reportedly, almost half of the unique spike-specific TCRs recognized epitopes lying outside the regions that are mutated in the B.1.351 and B.1.1.7 variants. The vaccine-associated CD4 TCRs covered the entire spike protein, and the dominant responses fell in regions 160-218 and 743-854. Conclusions about previously exposed vaccinees were limited because only six AZD1222 recipients were SARS-CoV-2 seropositive at baseline. Most participants were white British and females outnumbered males, and the authors suggested that clonal diversity may have been underestimated.

For CDR1 and CDR2, the germline V gene (reference sequence) lists DFQATT and SNEGSKA. Including cysteine and phenylalanine, the CDR3 has 9 amino acids. Only the CDR3 region is kept as DNA, spanning 27 bases read in frame from base 1. The trim is 8 bases for V and 1 base for J, with a gap of 2 bases between the germline ends. According to the study, the label for this sample's time point signals: sample from adult after SARS-CoV-2 infection, after symptom onset. A couple of convalescent COVID-19 patients, sampled after symptom onset from adults with prior SARS-CoV-2 infection, were also TCR-sequenced for comparison. Notes on this clone: The target of this receptor is not known. No base quality values were provided; no much bigger clone lies one nucleotide off.

The CDR3 regions of human TCRbeta chains were analyzed by immunosequencing. Per the original workflow: TCRs in the repertoires were matched against a reference library of SARS-CoV-2-specific TCRs that had been generated with the MIRA antigen-specificity platform. Breadth meant the fraction of unique TCRs that were SARS-CoV-2-associated, whereas depth meant the fraction of total T cells that were SARS-CoV-2-associated. Using the MIRA data, every spike-specific TCR was mapped to the spike region that the TCR reacted to and assigned to either a CD4 or a CD8 class. Log10-transformed breadth and depth values were compared by one-way ANOVA with Sidak's multiple comparisons tests. TCRdb mirrors the immuneACCESS table, restricted to in-frame sequences. Some clones are absent from its copies; in checked studies, under half trace to an unresolved V gene, and the reason for the others is unknown. From that table come the V and J calls and clone size; the DNA was used to work out D and trimming. The sample includes about 150,000 clones, with roughly nine tenths observed a single time. Jointly, the top ten make up over 6% of the sample.

The sample in question was peripheral blood, obtained after recovery from COVID-19. The chain was built from TRBV20-1 and TRBJ1-2; the D gene lacks a confident call. This TCR was recovered from an adult who had recovered from COVID-19. CDR3 sequence: CSHNYGYTF. The DNA sequence is as follows: TGCAGTCATAACTATGGCTACACCTTC.